The 32 T cell receptor beta chains given below trace back to one sample, sequenced in a study of blood T cell repertoires in COVID-19. Assay: immunoSEQ multiplex PCR; the TCRdb copy retains only in-frame clones and omits some. The sample lists about 200,000 clones, about nine tenths seen once, with about 4.1% in the top ten. The sequenced sample was peripheral blood. These receptors came from a man aged 50 or older with acute or convalescent COVID-19.

The chain carries TRBV19 and TRBJ2-5; perhaps TRBD1 as D (6 bases). Germline V gene sequence: CDR1 LNHDA, CDR2 SQIVND (reference sequence). The V gene lost 3 bases and the J gene lost 5 bases, with 10 bases spanning the gap. This CDR3 region has 13 residues. The CDR3: CASSMGAWETQYF. In DNA, the CDR3 is TGTGCCAGTAGTATGGGGGCCTGGGAGACCCAGTACTTC. The full variable domain, with the rest looked up from reference TRBV19 and TRBJ2-5, is DGGITQSPKYLFRKEGQNVTLSCEQNLNHDAMYWYRQDPGQGLRLIYYSQIVNDFQKGDIAEGYSVSREKKESFPLTVTSAQKNPTAFYLCASSMGAWETQYFGPGTRLLVL.

V gene TRBV7-9 combines with J gene TRBJ1-1; 7 nucleotides align to TRBD1. CDR1 and CDR2 (germline): SEHNR, FQNEAQ (reference sequence). This CDR3 has 14 residues. Trimming removed 1 base from V and 3 bases from J; junction bases left unmatched: 2. The CDR3 spells CASSLVQGYTEAFF. CDR3 nucleotide sequence: TGTGCCAGCAGCTTAGTACAGGGGTACACTGAAGCTTTCTTT.

The chain carries TRBV2 and TRBJ1-5, with D maybe TRBD1 (6 bases). With 7 bases removed from V and 5 bases from J, the gap between germline ends came to 18 bases. The germline CDR1 and CDR2 sequences are SNHLY and FYNNEI. The CDR3 is 15 amino acids. The CDR3 loop is CASTLGQSRDQPQHF. The CDR3 DNA is TGTGCCAGCACCCTCGGACAGTCCCGCGATCAGCCCCAGCATTTT.

The chain links TRBV6-6 to TRBJ1-3; D possibly corresponds to TRBD1 (5 bases). CDR3 length: 14 residues. The germline V gene has CDR1 MNHNY and CDR2 SVGAGI (reference sequence). Deletions cut 8 bases from V and 1 base from J, with 12 bases between. CDR3 protein: CASLGTSSGNTIYF. The DNA of the CDR3 is TGTGCCAGCCTTGGGACTAGTTCTGGAAACACCATATATTTT.

This clone was picked up one time. The rearrangement uses TRBV25-1 and TRBJ1-6, with D unclear. Germline CDR1 is MGHDK and CDR2 is SYGVNS. CDR3 length equals 14 residues. V gave up 2 bases and J gave up 9 bases, with 11 bases separating them. The CDR3 region has the DNA TGTGCCAGCAGTGAAACCAGGAGGCGTTCACCCCTCCACTTT. This gives the protein CASSETRRRSPLHF.

The chain recombines TRBV5-6 with TRBJ1-2; weak D call: TRBD1 (5 bases). The V end lost 4 bases, the J end lost 8 bases, and 18 bases lay between the germline ends. CDR1 is SGHDT, CDR2 YYEEEE, per germline. The CDR3 has 14 amino acids. The CDR3, as DNA: TGTGCCAGCAGCCCGCCTTTTAGGGGCGGCGGCTACACCTTC. Translating it yields CASSPPFRGGGYTF.

The gene calls are TRBV2 and TRBJ1-2; D perhaps matches TRBD1 (5 bases). V was clipped by 7 bases and J by 5 bases, with 14 bases between them. Germline assignment: CDR1 SNHLY and CDR2 FYNNEI. The CDR3 contains 13 residues. CDR3 region: CASIPTAEYGYTF. The DNA of the CDR3 is TGTGCCAGCATCCCGACAGCCGAGTATGGCTACACCTTC.

The chain links TRBV18 to TRBJ1-1; 9 bases are shared with TRBD1. The CDR3 spans 15 residues. The J segment lost 4 bases and the V segment lost 3 bases, leaving 6 bases of the junction unmatched. In germline, CDR1 is KGHSH, CDR2 LQKENI. The CDR3 region has the DNA TGTGCCAGCTCACCGGACAGGGGTCTTTTCACTGAAGCTTTCTTT. It is translated as CASSPDRGLFTEAFF.

V is TRBV6-5 and J is TRBJ1-2; 7 nucleotides agree with TRBD1. Germline trimming cut 7 bases from V and 4 bases from J; bases unmatched to any gene: 6. Germline lookup yields CDR1 MNHEY and CDR2 SVGAGI. The CDR3 sequence is 13 residues long. For the CDR3, the DNA is TGTGCCAGCATGCTGACAGGGCTCTATGGCTACACCTTC. It codes for CASMLTGLYGYTF.

The chain joins TRBV19 to TRBJ2-7, with 9 bases aligning to TRBD1. V shed 5 bases and J 3 bases; nucleotides not matched to a gene: 2. Germline V lookup: CDR1 LNHDA, CDR2 SQIVND (reference sequence). The CDR3 covers 13 residues. CDR3 coding DNA: TGTGCCAGTAGTTCGGGACAGGGCTACGAGCAGTACTTC. Its protein is CASSSGQGYEQYF. Filled out from reference TRBV19 and TRBJ2-7, the complete variable domain reads DGGITQSPKYLFRKEGQNVTLSCEQNLNHDAMYWYRQDPGQGLRLIYYSQIVNDFQKGDIAEGYSVSREKKESFPLTVTSAQKNPTAFYLCASSSGQGYEQYFGPGTRLTVT.

CDR3 sequence: CSVGPGNTGELFF. The CDR3 region has the DNA TGCAGCGTTGGCCCGGGGAACACCGGGGAGCTGTTTTTT. The chain joins TRBV29-1 to TRBJ2-2; no firm D call. Deletions cut 4 bases from V and 1 base from J, with 7 bases between. CDR1 is SQVTM and CDR2 is ANQGSEA in the germline V gene. The length of the CDR3 is 13 residues.

The chain couples TRBV6-5 to TRBJ2-7; the match to TRBD1 covers 9 bases. After removal of 5 bases from V and 5 bases from J, the junction contained 10 bases not matched to a gene. The CDR3 is made up of 15 amino acids. Germline lookup yields CDR1 MNHEY and CDR2 SVGAGI. The CDR3 here is CASSSQTGGTHEQYF. The CDR3 coding sequence is TGTGCCAGCAGTAGCCAGACAGGGGGTACGCACGAGCAGTACTTC.

This clone showed up just once. V usage is TRBV6-5 and J usage is TRBJ1-1, with D possibly TRBD1 on 5 matching bases. The CDR3 contains 14 residues. V gave up 6 bases and J gave up 0 bases, with 11 bases separating them. The germline gives CDR1 MNHEY, CDR2 SVGAGI. The CDR3 DNA follows: TGTGCCAGCAGCATGACAGACATGAACACTGAAGCTTTCTTT. Its translation is CASSMTDMNTEAFF.

This clone appeared a few times. V usage is TRBV5-6 and J usage is TRBJ1-2; D not resolved. In germline, CDR1 is SGHDT, CDR2 YYEEEE. Trimming removed 4 bases from V and 0 bases from J, with 7 bases in between. The CDR3 runs to 13 residues. The CDR3 reads CASSPLPNYGYTF. The CDR3 nucleotides read TGTGCCAGCAGCCCCCTTCCTAACTATGGCTACACCTTC.

CDR3 sequence: CASSLRGRYGYTF. CDR3 nucleotides: TGTGCCAGCAGTTTGCGGGGGCGCTATGGCTACACCTTC. The J gene is TRBJ1-2, the V gene TRBV12-3 or TRBV12-4, with a possible D match to TRBD1 (6 bases). The germline V and J ends were trimmed by 3 bases and 4 bases, with 9 bases remaining between them. CDR3 length: 13 residues.

V usage is TRBV6-5 and J usage is TRBJ1-5; 10 positions match TRBD1. The CDR3 runs 15 residues. The germline V gene has CDR1 MNHEY and CDR2 SVGAGI. V lost 7 bases to trimming and J lost 4 bases; unmatched junction nucleotides: 7. The CDR3 nucleotides are TGTGCCAGCATCGACAGGGGACAGGGGAATCAGCCCCAGCATTTT. Protein product: CASIDRGQGNQPQHF.

This rearrangement joins TRBV5-8 to TRBJ1-5; 7 bases are a match to TRBD1. Germline loops: CDR1 SGHTS, CDR2 YDEGEE. The CDR3 is made up of 16 amino acids. V lost 0 bases and J lost 3; bases outside the gene matches: 6. The CDR3 DNA reads TGTGCCAGCAGCTTGGACGCCAGGGGGAACAATCAGCCCCAGCATTTT. Translated: CASSLDARGNNQPQHF.

This chain uses TRBV29-1 with TRBJ1-3; 7 bases agree with TRBD1. V lost 5 bases, J lost 1 base, and 2 bases stayed unmatched. This CDR3 has 13 amino acids. Germline V gene sequence: CDR1 SQVTM, CDR2 ANQGSEA. The DNA for the CDR3 is TGCAGCGTTCGACAGGGATCTGGAAACACCATATATTTT. Protein: CSVRQGSGNTIYF.

This sequence joins TRBV2 and TRBJ2-7, with 7 bases that match TRBD1. V trimming: 6 bases; J trimming: 6 bases; junction bases outside the gene matches: 26. The CDR3 totals 19 residues. The germline V gene has CDR1 SNHLY and CDR2 FYNNEI. The CDR3, as DNA: TGTGCCAGCAGCGTTCTCCCGGGACAGCGGCGGGTCAGATCTACCGAGCAGTACTTC. Protein sequence: CASSVLPGQRRVRSTEQYF. The full variable domain, in which reference TRBV2 and TRBJ2-7 provide the parts outside the CDR3, is EPEVTQTPSHQVTQMGQEVILRCVPISNHLYFYWYRQILGQKVEFLVSFYNNEISEKSEIFDDQFSVERPDGSNFTLKIRSTKLEDSAMYFCASSVLPGQRRVRSTEQYFGPGTRLTVT.

The CDR3 DNA reads as TGTGCCACCCAAGGACTAGCGGGGGCAAATGAGCAGTTCTTC. Translation gives CATQGLAGANEQFF. The chain carries TRBV19 and TRBJ2-1; 13 nucleotides align to TRBD2. This CDR3 contains 14 residues. J lost 7 bases, V lost 10 bases, and 7 bases had no gene match. Germline V lookup: CDR1 LNHDA, CDR2 SQIVND (reference sequence).

This clone came up once. V is TRBV18 and J is TRBJ1-1, with a weak D call TRBD1 (5 bases). Trimming took off 4 bases at V and 8 bases at J, with 14 bases between the two ends. This CDR3 is built from 13 residues. Looked up from germline, CDR1 is KGHSH and CDR2 is LQKENI. CDR3 amino acids: CASSRPTEPEAFF. The CDR3, as DNA: TGTGCCAGCTCACGCCCGACAGAACCCGAAGCTTTCTTT.

The rearrangement uses TRBV5-1 and TRBJ2-3, with 12 positions matching TRBD2. J was trimmed by 3 bases and V by 3 bases; bases with no gene match: 5. The germline V gene encodes CDR1 SGHRS and CDR2 YFSETQ. The length of the CDR3 is 16 residues. CDR3 sequence reads: CASSWTSGDGTDTQYF. CDR3 nucleotides: TGCGCCAGCAGCTGGACTAGCGGGGACGGTACAGATACGCAGTATTTT.

This rearrangement joins TRBV27 to TRBJ1-5; D not certain. Trimming took off 8 bases at V and 0 bases at J, with 11 bases between the two ends. Germline V gene data show CDR1 as MNHEY and CDR2 as SMNVEV (reference sequence). The CDR3 is 14 amino acids. CDR3 nucleotide sequence: TGTGCCAGCGGCGGGAGAGGTAGCAATCAGCCCCAGCATTTT. This sequence encodes CASGGRGSNQPQHF.

The rearrangement links TRBV5-1 to TRBJ2-7; 11 bases line up with TRBD1. The length of the CDR3 is 19 residues. V dropped 0 bases and J dropped 0; count of bases not matched to a gene: 11. Germline V gene data show CDR1 as SGHRS and CDR2 as YFSETQ. The CDR3 DNA reads TGCGCCAGCAGCTTGGCCCTTGCCACCGGGACAGGGGGCTCCTACGAGCAGTACTTC. As protein: CASSLALATGTGGSYEQYF.

The V call is TRBV30, the J call TRBJ1-3; possible D gene TRBD1, 5 bases. CDR1 and CDR2 from the germline V gene are GTSNPN and SVGIG (reference sequence). The CDR3 is made up of 14 amino acids. Trimming stripped 2 bases from V and 0 bases from J, with 8 bases between. The CDR3 DNA is TGTGCCTGGAGTAACAGGCTCTCTGGAAACACCATATATTTT. This codes for CAWSNRLSGNTIYF.

Worth noting for this clone: The identical CDR3 is also encoded by other nucleotide sequences in the sample. V and J are TRBV3-1 (or the pseudogene TRBV3-2) and TRBJ2-7; 7 nucleotides agree with TRBD1. The CDR3 sequence is 16 residues long. Germline values: CDR1 LGHDT, CDR2 YNNKEL (reference sequence). The V gene end was trimmed by 1 base and the J gene end by 4 bases; junction bases not matched to a gene: 10. CDR3 in amino acids: CASSQAVGAGGYEQYF. The CDR3 DNA reads TGTGCCAGCAGCCAAGCCGTGGGCGCAGGGGGTTACGAGCAGTACTTC.

The CDR3 loop reads CASSHGQRNTEAFF. The CDR3 DNA reads as TGTGCCAGCAGCCATGGACAGCGTAACACTGAAGCTTTCTTT. V usage is TRBV7-8 and J usage is TRBJ1-1; perhaps TRBD1 as D (6 bases). CDR1 SGHVS and CDR2 FQNEAQ come from the germline V gene. Trimming took 5 bases from V and 2 from J, leaving 12 bases between them. The CDR3 is 14 residues long.

This sequence joins TRBV5-6 and TRBJ1-1, with 10 positions matching TRBD1. After removal of 4 bases from V and 7 bases from J, the junction contained 10 bases not matched to a gene. Germline V gene sequence: CDR1 SGHDT, CDR2 YYEEEE. This CDR3 has 15 residues. The CDR3, as DNA: TGTGCCAGCAGCGCCGCGGTGACAGGGGGCATTGAAGCTTTCTTT. Encoded protein: CASSAAVTGGIEAFF.

V is TRBV15 and J is TRBJ1-4; TRBD1 matches at 9 bases. Germline V gene lookup returns CDR1 LNHNV and CDR2 YYDKDF (reference sequence). CDR3 length: 14 amino acids. Trimming cost V 3 bases and J 7 bases; bases outside gene matches: 3. In nucleotides, the CDR3 is TGTGCCACCAGCAGGGACAGGGGAGTTGAAAAACTGTTTTTT. Amino acid sequence: CATSRDRGVEKLFF.

This clone was counted a few times. J is TRBJ2-1 and V is TRBV11-2; D not resolved. Between the trimmed V and J ends, which lost 1 base and 2 bases, there was a span of 9 bases. CDR1 and CDR2 from the germline V gene are SGHAT and FQNNGV. This CDR3 contains 15 residues. The CDR3 nucleotides are TGTGCCAGCAGCTTAGGTCGTCAGACCTACAATGAGCAGTTCTTC. Translation: CASSLGRQTYNEQFF.

The DNA for the CDR3 is TGTGCCAGCAGTCGTCGGGGGGGCGGCACAGATACGCAGTATTTT. Translation: CASSRRGGGTDTQYF. This chain links TRBV5-8 with TRBJ2-3; 8 bases are shared with TRBD2. This CDR3 region has 15 residues. The junction had 6 bases not matched to a gene; V was cut back by 5 bases and J by 1 base. CDR1 SGHTS and CDR2 YDEGEE come from the germline V gene.

V gene TRBV12-3 or TRBV12-4 combines with J gene TRBJ2-7; no clear D. Between the trimmed V and J ends, which lost 5 bases and 3 bases, there was a span of 8 bases. The CDR3 covers 12 residues. CDR3 bases: TGTGCCAGCAGTGCCCGGAGCTACGAGCAGTACTTC. This encodes CASSARSYEQYF.